The clone carrying this T cell receptor beta chain was counted only a few times. Its antigen is unknown. The data are from a study of beta chain features in type 1 diabetes. Notes on the study in general: For TCRB rearrangement, an influence of HLA type remained unresolved here. Type 1 diabetes patients had moderately but significantly shorter TCRB CDR3s in all four CD4+ subsets. Using cDNA template may skew counts toward highly expressing activated cells.

The sequenced template was cDNA made from the entire isolated RNA. The method was immunoSEQ multiplex PCR; TCRdb's version includes in-frame clones alone and lacks a portion of them. This table has a few hundred thousand clones, approximately 15% appearing once. Deletions cut 2 bases from V and 8 bases from J, with 12 bases between. This CDR3 comprises 13 residues. The germline gives CDR1 MNHNY, CDR2 SVGAGI (reference sequence). The sample consisted of naive CD4+ T cells from blood. The chain is built from TRBV6-6 and TRBJ1-1; a possible D gene is TRBD1 (5 bases). This receptor was obtained from a man aged 25-45 years with type 1 diabetes. CDR3 in DNA: TGTGCCAGCAGTTACATTGACAGTTTCGAAGCTTTCTTT. Its translation is CASSYIDSFEAFF.